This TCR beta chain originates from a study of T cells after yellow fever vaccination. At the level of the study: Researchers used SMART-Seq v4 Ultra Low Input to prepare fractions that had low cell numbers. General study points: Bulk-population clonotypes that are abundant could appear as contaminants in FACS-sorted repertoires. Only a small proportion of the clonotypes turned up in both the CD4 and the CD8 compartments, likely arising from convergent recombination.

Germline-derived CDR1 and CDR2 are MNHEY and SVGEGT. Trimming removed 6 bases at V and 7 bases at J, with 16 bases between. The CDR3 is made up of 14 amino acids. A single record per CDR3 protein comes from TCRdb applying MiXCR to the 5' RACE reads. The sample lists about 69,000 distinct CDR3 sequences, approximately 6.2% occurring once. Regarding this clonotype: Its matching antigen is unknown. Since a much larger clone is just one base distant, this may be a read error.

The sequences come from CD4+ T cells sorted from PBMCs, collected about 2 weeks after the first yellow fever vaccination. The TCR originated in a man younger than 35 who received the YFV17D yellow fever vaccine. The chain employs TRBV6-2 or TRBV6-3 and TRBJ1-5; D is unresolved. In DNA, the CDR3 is TGTGCCAGCAGCCCAGTCCGGGAAAAGCAGCCCCAGCATTTT. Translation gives CASSPVREKQPQHF.